What follows are 7 T cell receptor beta chains derived from one specimen sequenced in a study of CD8+CD57+ T cells in acquired aplastic anemia. TCR beta VDJ and CDR3 profiles were obtained from a genomic DNA template. From the reads, TCRdb called clonotypes with MiXCR, one entry per CDR3 protein. The repertoire includes hundreds of thousands of distinct CDR3 sequences, 45% to 65% of them detected once, and roughly 1.2% sits in the top ten. All patients picked for sequencing had shown, by flow cytometry, an expansion of CD8+CD57+ cells. The sample comprised sorted CD4+, CD8+, or CD8+CD57+ T cells (not recorded which) from PBMCs. The receptors originated from a human donor with aplastic anemia.

This clonotype was detected a few times. The rearrangement uses TRBV10-2 and TRBJ1-2, with D uncertain. Germline CDR1 is WSHSY and CDR2 is SAAADI. The CDR3 runs to 11 residues. V lost 10 bases, J lost 2 bases, and 8 bases lay in between. The CDR3 here is CATLDNYGYTF. In DNA form, the CDR3 reads TGCGCCACTCTGGACAACTATGGCTACACCTTC.

This chain links TRBV20-1 with TRBJ2-3, with TRBD2 matching over 8 bases. The CDR3 contains 17 residues. Germline values: CDR1 DFQATT, CDR2 SNEGSKA (reference sequence). V lost 1 base and J lost 1; bases outside the gene matches: 10. This CDR3 is CSARGDSGTRGTDTQYF. CDR3 nucleotides: TGCAGTGCTAGAGGGGATAGCGGGACGCGGGGCACAGATACGCAGTATTTT.

This clonotype was seen only once. The chain links TRBV7-3 to TRBJ1-1; D gene ambiguous. V lost 5 bases, J lost 5 bases, and 12 bases lay in between. The CDR3 is 13 residues long. Germline lookup yields CDR1 SGHTA and CDR2 FQGTGA. This CDR3 reads CASSHGRWTEAFF. The DNA of the CDR3 is TGTGCCAGCAGCCACGGCAGGTGGACTGAAGCTTTCTTT.

This clonotype was observed many times. The chain carries TRBV19 and TRBJ1-1, with 7 bases matching TRBD1. The V and J ends lost 3 bases and 4 bases, in that order; junction bases with no gene match: 11. The germline gives CDR1 LNHDA, CDR2 SQIVND (reference sequence). The CDR3 totals 16 residues. The CDR3 loop is CASSIQRGTASTEAFF. Here the CDR3 DNA reads TGTGCCAGTAGTATCCAGCGGGGGACAGCGAGCACTGAAGCTTTCTTT. Combining the CDR3 with reference TRBV19 and TRBJ1-1 gives the whole variable domain DGGITQSPKYLFRKEGQNVTLSCEQNLNHDAMYWYRQDPGQGLRLIYYSQIVNDFQKGDIAEGYSVSREKKESFPLTVTSAQKNPTAFYLCASSIQRGTASTEAFFGQGTRLTVV.

This clonotype has a count of ten or more. CDR3 in amino acids: CASSSIAGGPRMISGANVLTF. CDR3 bases: TGTGCCAGTAGTTCGATAGCGGGAGGGCCGCGTATGATCTCTGGGGCCAACGTCCTGACTTTC. The chain is built from TRBV19 and TRBJ2-6, with 11 bases lining up with TRBD2. The V gene end was trimmed by 5 bases and the J gene end by 0 bases; junction bases not matched to a gene: 15. The CDR3 sequence is 21 residues long. Germline V gives CDR1 LNHDA, CDR2 SQIVND (reference sequence).

This clonotype came up a few times. Written as DNA, the CDR3 is TGCAGCGGGGATGCTAGCGGGGGGGCTCACAATGAGCAGTTCTTC. This encodes CSGDASGGAHNEQFF. V is TRBV29-1 and J is TRBJ2-1; 12 nucleotides match TRBD2. The CDR3 covers 15 residues. J lost 5 bases, V lost 7 bases, and 9 bases had no gene match. Looked up from germline, CDR1 is SQVTM and CDR2 is ANQGSEA.

The chain employs TRBV7-9 and TRBJ2-5, with D unresolved. CDR3 size: 15 residues. V gave up 1 base and J gave up 9 bases, with 18 bases separating them. CDR1 is SEHNR and CDR2 is FQNEAQ in the germline V gene (reference sequence). CDR3 in DNA: TGTGCCAGCAGCTTAGGGGCCTACGACAATCAGCCCCAGTACTTC. As protein: CASSLGAYDNQPQYF.